This T cell receptor beta chain is from a study of human T cells and chemical hapten exposure. This clonotype was observed at least ten times. V was shortened by 2 bases and J by 5 bases, with 10 bases between the two germline ends. CDR3 length: 13 amino acids. CDR1 and CDR2 from the germline V gene are DFQATT and SNEGSKA (reference sequence). TCRdb passed the 5' RACE reads through MiXCR, listing each CDR3 protein once. The table includes about 140,000 distinct CDR3 sequences, 4.1% detected once. It was from unfractionated whole blood that total RNA was extracted. This sequence joins TRBV20-1 and TRBJ2-1; no firm D call. The receptor was derived from a female donor in good health. In DNA, the CDR3 is TGCAGTGCTAGACCCCAGACTGACAATGAGCAGTTCTTC. Amino acid sequence: CSARPQTDNEQFF.